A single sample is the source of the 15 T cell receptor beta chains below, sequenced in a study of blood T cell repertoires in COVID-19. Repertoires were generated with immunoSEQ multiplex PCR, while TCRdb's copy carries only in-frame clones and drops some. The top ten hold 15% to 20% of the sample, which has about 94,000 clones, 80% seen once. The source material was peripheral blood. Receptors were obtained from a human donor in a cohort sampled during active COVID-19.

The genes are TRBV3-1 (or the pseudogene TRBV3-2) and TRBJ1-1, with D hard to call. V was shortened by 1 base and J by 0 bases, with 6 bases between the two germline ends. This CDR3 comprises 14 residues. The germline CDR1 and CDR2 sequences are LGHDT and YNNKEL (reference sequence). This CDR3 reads CASSQGVVNTEAFF. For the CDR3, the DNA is TGTGCCAGCAGCCAAGGAGTGGTGAACACTGAAGCTTTCTTT.

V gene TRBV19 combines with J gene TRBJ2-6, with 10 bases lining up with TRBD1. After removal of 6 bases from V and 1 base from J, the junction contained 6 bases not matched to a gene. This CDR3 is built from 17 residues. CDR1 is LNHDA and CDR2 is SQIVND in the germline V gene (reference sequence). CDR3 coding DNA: TGTGCCAGTAGGAGCCGGGACAGGGGATCTGGGGCCAACGTCCTGACTTTC. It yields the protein CASRSRDRGSGANVLTF.

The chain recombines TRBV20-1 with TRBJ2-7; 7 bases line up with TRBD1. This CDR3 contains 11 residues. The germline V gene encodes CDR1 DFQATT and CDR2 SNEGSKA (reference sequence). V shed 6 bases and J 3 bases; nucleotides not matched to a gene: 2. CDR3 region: CSAGDSYEQYF. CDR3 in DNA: TGCAGTGCAGGGGACAGCTACGAGCAGTACTTC.

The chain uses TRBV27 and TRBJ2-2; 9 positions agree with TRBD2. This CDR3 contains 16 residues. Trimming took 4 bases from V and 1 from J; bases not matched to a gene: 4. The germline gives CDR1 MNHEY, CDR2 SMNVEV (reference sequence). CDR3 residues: CASSSLAGLNTGELFF. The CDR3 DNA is TGTGCCAGCAGTTCCCTAGCGGGACTGAACACCGGGGAGCTGTTTTTT.

The CDR3 DNA follows: TGTGCCAGCAGCTTTCAGGGGGTCGCCGAGCAGTACTTC. Protein product: CASSFQGVAEQYF. This rearrangement joins TRBV5-4 to TRBJ2-7, with 7 bases identical to TRBD1. Trimming took 2 bases from V and 6 from J; bases not matched to a gene: 5. CDR1 SGHNT and CDR2 YYREEE come from the germline V gene (reference sequence). This CDR3 region has 13 residues.

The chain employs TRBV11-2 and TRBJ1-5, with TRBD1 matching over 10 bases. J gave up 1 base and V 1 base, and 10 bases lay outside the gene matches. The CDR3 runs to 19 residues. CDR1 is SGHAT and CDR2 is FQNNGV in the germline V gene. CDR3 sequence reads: CASSLVRKRTGGSNQPQHF. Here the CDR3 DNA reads TGTGCCAGCAGCTTAGTACGGAAAAGGACAGGGGGAAGCAATCAGCCCCAGCATTTT.

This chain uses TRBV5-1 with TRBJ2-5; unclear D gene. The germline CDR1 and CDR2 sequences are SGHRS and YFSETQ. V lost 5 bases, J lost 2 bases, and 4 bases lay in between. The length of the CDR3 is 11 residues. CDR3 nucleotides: TGCGCCAGCAGAGAGCAAGAGACCCAGTACTTC. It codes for CASREQETQYF.

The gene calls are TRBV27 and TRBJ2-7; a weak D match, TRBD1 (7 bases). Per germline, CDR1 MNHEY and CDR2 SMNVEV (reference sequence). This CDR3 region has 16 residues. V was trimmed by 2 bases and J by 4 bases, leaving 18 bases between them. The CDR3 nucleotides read TGTGCCAGCAGTTTAGGATCGGAGGGGGCTCGGTACGAGCAGTACTTC. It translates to CASSLGSEGARYEQYF.

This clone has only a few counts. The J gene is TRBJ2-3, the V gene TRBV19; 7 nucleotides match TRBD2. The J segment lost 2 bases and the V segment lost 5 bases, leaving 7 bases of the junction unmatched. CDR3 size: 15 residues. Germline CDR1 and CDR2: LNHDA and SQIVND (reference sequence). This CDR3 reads CASSQGGGNTDTQYF. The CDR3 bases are TGTGCCAGTAGTCAGGGCGGGGGAAACACAGATACGCAGTATTTT. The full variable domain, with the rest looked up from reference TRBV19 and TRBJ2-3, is DGGITQSPKYLFRKEGQNVTLSCEQNLNHDAMYWYRQDPGQGLRLIYYSQIVNDFQKGDIAEGYSVSREKKESFPLTVTSAQKNPTAFYLCASSQGGGNTDTQYFGPGTRLTVL.

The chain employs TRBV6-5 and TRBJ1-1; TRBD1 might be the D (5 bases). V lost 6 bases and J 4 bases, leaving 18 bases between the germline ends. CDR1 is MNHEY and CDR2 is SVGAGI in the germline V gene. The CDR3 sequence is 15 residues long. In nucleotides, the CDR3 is TGTGCCAGCAGCCACTTACAGGCCCCTCTCACTGAAGCTTTCTTT. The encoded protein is CASSHLQAPLTEAFF.

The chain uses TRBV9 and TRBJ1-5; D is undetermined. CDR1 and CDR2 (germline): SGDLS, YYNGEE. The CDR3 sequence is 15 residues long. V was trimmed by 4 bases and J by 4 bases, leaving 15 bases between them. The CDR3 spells CASSSDTGGNQPQHF. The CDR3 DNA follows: TGTGCCAGCAGCTCAGACACGGGAGGGAATCAGCCCCAGCATTTT.

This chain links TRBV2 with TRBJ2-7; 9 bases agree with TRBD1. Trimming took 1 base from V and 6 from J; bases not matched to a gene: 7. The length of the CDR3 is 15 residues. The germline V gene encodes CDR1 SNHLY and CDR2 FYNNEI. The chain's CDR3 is CASSEVQGAFSEQYF. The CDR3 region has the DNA TGTGCCAGCAGTGAAGTACAGGGGGCCTTCTCCGAGCAGTACTTC.

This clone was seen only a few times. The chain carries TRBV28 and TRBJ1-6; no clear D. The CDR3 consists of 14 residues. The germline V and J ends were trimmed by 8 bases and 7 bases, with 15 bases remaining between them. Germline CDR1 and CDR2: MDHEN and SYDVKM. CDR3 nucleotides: TGTGCCAGCGTTTTCCAGGAGGCGAATTCACCCCTCCACTTT. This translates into CASVFQEANSPLHF. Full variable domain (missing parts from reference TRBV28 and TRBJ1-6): DVKVTQSSRYLVKRTGEKVFLECVQDMDHENMFWYRQDPGLGLRLIYFSYDVKMKEKGDIPEGYSVSREKKERFSLILESASTNQTSMYLCASVFQEANSPLHFGNGTRLTVT.

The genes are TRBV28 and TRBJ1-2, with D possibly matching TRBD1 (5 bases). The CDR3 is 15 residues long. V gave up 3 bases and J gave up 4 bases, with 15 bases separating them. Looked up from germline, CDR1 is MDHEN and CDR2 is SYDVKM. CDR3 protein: CASSLGGGAGYGYTF. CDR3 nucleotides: TGTGCCAGCAGTTTGGGGGGAGGGGCTGGCTATGGCTACACCTTC.

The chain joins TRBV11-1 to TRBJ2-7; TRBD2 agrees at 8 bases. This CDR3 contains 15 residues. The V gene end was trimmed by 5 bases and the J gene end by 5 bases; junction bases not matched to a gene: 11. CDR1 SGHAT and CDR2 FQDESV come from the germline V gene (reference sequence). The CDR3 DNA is TGTGCCAGCAGCCTTAGCGGGACCGGGCCGGACGAGCAGTACTTC. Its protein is CASSLSGTGPDEQYF.